Listed here are 21 T cell receptor beta chains from one sample, sequenced in a study of cytomegalovirus exposure and HLA in healthy donors. Both 60 Vbeta primers and 13 Jbeta primers went into the PCR. Only in-frame clones appear in the TCRdb table, and some are missing; sequencing was by immunoSEQ multiplex PCR. The repertoire holds roughly 150,000 clones, with 73% as singletons. Sequencing was done on a sample of PBMCs. The receptors here all came from a woman between 18 and 30 years old in good health and CMV-seropositive.

The chain uses TRBV5-1 and TRBJ2-1; TRBD1 is a possible D gene (6 bases). This CDR3 is built from 16 residues. Germline V gene data show CDR1 as SGHRS and CDR2 as YFSETQ. Trimming removed 3 bases at V and 4 bases at J, with 17 bases between. CDR3 nucleotides: TGCGCCAGCAGCTCCGCCCCAGGGGCCCTATACAATGAGCAGTTCTTC. Protein sequence: CASSSAPGALYNEQFF. Full variable domain (missing parts from reference TRBV5-1 and TRBJ2-1): KAGVTQTPRYLIKTRGQQVTLSCSPISGHRSVSWYQQTPGQGLQFLFEYFSETQRNKGNFPGRFSGRQFSNSRSEMNVSTLELGDSALYLCASSSAPGALYNEQFFGPGTRLTVL.

The chain joins TRBV5-6 to TRBJ1-1; D perhaps matches TRBD1 (5 bases). The CDR3 totals 14 residues. The germline gives CDR1 SGHDT, CDR2 YYEEEE. The ends were cut back, 4 bases at V and 4 bases at J, with 14 bases in the middle. CDR3 in DNA: TGTGCCAGCAGCCCCCGGGGGGAGGGCACTGAAGCTTTCTTT. As protein: CASSPRGEGTEAFF.

Of note for this clone: At one end the junction does not follow the germline gene, possibly because of a read error. Other DNA sequences from this sample encode an identical CDR3 as well. V and J are TRBV5-1 and TRBJ2-1; D may be TRBD1 (6 bases). Germline CDR1 SGHRS, CDR2 YFSETQ. There are 16 residues in the CDR3. CDR3 sequence (DNA): TGCGCCAGTAGCTTGGAGACAGGACGGCCAGCCAATGAGCAGTTCTTC. It specifies CASSLETGRPANEQFF.

The J gene is TRBJ1-3, the V gene TRBV30; 7 bases are a match to TRBD1. The CDR3 extends over 14 amino acids. Germline V gives CDR1 GTSNPN, CDR2 SVGIG (reference sequence). With V trimmed by 2 bases and J by 1 base, 2 bases remained unmatched. The CDR3 reads CAWSTGVSGNTIYF. CDR3 nucleotide sequence: TGTGCCTGGAGTACAGGGGTGTCTGGAAACACCATATATTTT. Filled out from reference TRBV30 and TRBJ1-3, the complete variable domain reads SQTIHQWPATLVQPVGSPLSLECTVEGTSNPNLYWYRQAAGRGLQLLFYSVGIGQISSEVPQNLSASRPQDRQFILSSKKLLLSDSGFYLCAWSTGVSGNTIYFGEGSWLTVV.

The chain combines TRBV7-8 with TRBJ2-1, with 8 bases that match TRBD2. The CDR3 spans 14 residues. J gave up 5 bases and V 3 bases, and 3 bases lay outside the gene matches. CDR1 and CDR2 (germline): SGHVS, FQNEAQ. The CDR3 DNA sequence: TGTGCCAGCAGCTTTCGGGGGGGCCACAATGAGCAGTTCTTC. Its protein is CASSFRGGHNEQFF. Full variable domain (missing parts from reference TRBV7-8 and TRBJ2-1): GAGVSQSPRYKVAKRGQDVALRCDPISGHVSLFWYQQALGQGPEFLTYFQNEAQLDKSGLPSDRFFAERPEGSVSTLKIQRTQQEDSAVYLCASSFRGGHNEQFFGPGTRLTVL.

The rearrangement uses TRBV18 and TRBJ1-1; D may be TRBD1 (5 bases). V dropped 1 base and J dropped 6 bases, with 6 bases sitting between them. In germline, CDR1 is KGHSH, CDR2 LQKENI. This CDR3 is built from 12 residues. The CDR3 coding sequence is TGTGCCAGCTCACCACTCAGGGCTGAAGCTTTCTTT. Its protein product is CASSPLRAEAFF.

Note on this clone: Other DNA sequences in the sample encode the same CDR3. The chain recombines TRBV7-9 with TRBJ1-6; 7 nucleotides agree with TRBD1. V gave up 5 bases and J gave up 9 bases; unmatched junction bases: 7. Germline values: CDR1 SEHNR, CDR2 FQNEAQ (reference sequence). This CDR3 contains 14 residues. CDR3 sequence (DNA): TGTGCCAGCAGCCCCTCGGGGGACAGTTCACCCCTCCACTTT. Amino acids: CASSPSGDSSPLHF.

This chain uses TRBV6-5 with TRBJ1-2; 8 bases map to TRBD1. With 5 bases clipped from V and 6 bases from J, the junction kept 8 bases outside the gene matches. The germline CDR1 and CDR2 sequences are MNHEY and SVGAGI. This CDR3 comprises 14 residues. The CDR3 protein is CASSRNPTGDGYTF. For the CDR3, the DNA is TGTGCCAGCAGTCGAAACCCGACAGGGGATGGCTACACCTTC.

The chain joins TRBV19 to TRBJ1-6; D call uncertain. V dropped 1 base and J dropped 7 bases, with 14 bases sitting between them. Germline V gives CDR1 LNHDA, CDR2 SQIVND (reference sequence). The CDR3 is made up of 16 amino acids. The CDR3 DNA follows: TGTGCCAGTAGTATAGCGGCAGGTGTGGGCAATTCACCCCTCCACTTT. This sequence encodes CASSIAAGVGNSPLHF.

The chain has TRBV4-3 and TRBJ1-6, with unresolved D. Germline-derived CDR1 and CDR2 are LGHNA and YSLEER. The length of the CDR3 is 15 residues. V lost 0 bases and J 7 bases, leaving 10 bases between the germline ends. The DNA for the CDR3 is TGCGCCAGCAGCCAAGAGGCGGGTGGGAATTCACCCCTCCACTTT. It yields the protein CASSQEAGGNSPLHF.

V usage is TRBV9 and J usage is TRBJ1-5; D unclear. Trimming removed 0 bases at V and 7 bases at J, with 8 bases between. The CDR3 extends over 13 amino acids. Germline CDR1 and CDR2: SGDLS and YYNGEE. The CDR3 here is CASSVGAHQPQHF. The DNA for the CDR3 is TGTGCCAGCAGCGTAGGGGCCCACCAGCCCCAGCATTTT.

CDR3 amino acids: CASSPGGLLEFF. Here the CDR3 DNA reads TGTGCCAGCAGCCCGGGGGGCCTACTGGAGTTCTTC. The rearrangement joins TRBV5-6 to TRBJ2-1; a weak D match, TRBD2 (7 bases). The CDR3 extends over 12 amino acids. The germline V gene encodes CDR1 SGHDT and CDR2 YYEEEE. Trimming left V 4 bases short and J 14 bases short, with 16 bases between.

V and J are TRBV5-6 and TRBJ2-5, with 14 bases fitting TRBD2. V shed 3 bases, J shed 2 bases, and the junction held 3 bases outside the gene matches. The CDR3 has 16 residues. Germline V gene sequence: CDR1 SGHDT, CDR2 YYEEEE. CDR3 DNA: TGTGCCAGCAGCTGGGGACTAGCGGGGGTGCAAGAGACCCAGTACTTC. Residues: CASSWGLAGVQETQYF.

The chain uses TRBV6-1 and TRBJ1-5, with D unresolved. Germline-derived CDR1 and CDR2 are MNHNS and SASEGT. This CDR3 is built from 13 residues. The ends were cut back, 5 bases at V and 3 bases at J, with 8 bases in the middle. CDR3: CASSSRVNQPQHF. CDR3 sequence (DNA): TGTGCCAGCAGTTCGAGGGTCAATCAGCCCCAGCATTTT.

The sample holds one count of this clone. The J gene is TRBJ2-3, the V gene TRBV5-4, with 11 bases fitting TRBD2. J was trimmed by 2 bases and V by 0 bases; bases with no gene match: 8. Germline-derived CDR1 and CDR2 are SGHNT and YYREEE (reference sequence). This CDR3 spans 18 amino acids. CDR3: CASSLDLTSGSATDTQYF. The DNA for the CDR3 is TGTGCCAGCAGCTTGGATCTTACTAGCGGGAGCGCCACAGATACGCAGTATTTT.

In its sample, this clone was seen a few times. The V and J genes are TRBV28 and TRBJ1-1; a weak D match, TRBD1 (5 bases). This CDR3 region has 14 residues. Germline V lookup: CDR1 MDHEN, CDR2 SYDVKM. Trimming took 6 bases from V and 0 from J, leaving 11 bases between them. CDR3 region: CASSPTGMNTEAFF. CDR3 DNA: TGTGCCAGCAGCCCCACAGGCATGAACACTGAAGCTTTCTTT.

The CDR3 sequence is CASSQWGQGAKNEQFF. The DNA for the CDR3 is TGTGCCAGCAGTCAATGGGGACAGGGGGCGAAAAATGAGCAGTTCTTC. This sequence joins TRBV6-6 and TRBJ2-1, with 12 nucleotides matching TRBD1. The germline V gene has CDR1 MNHNY and CDR2 SVGAGI (reference sequence). Trimming removed 5 bases from V and 7 bases from J; junction bases left unmatched: 9. This CDR3 is 16 amino acids long.

The chain carries TRBV27 and TRBJ2-1; TRBD2 aligns across 8 bases. J lost 6 bases, V lost 5 bases, and 12 bases had no gene match. This CDR3 comprises 16 residues. From germline, CDR1 is MNHEY and CDR2 SMNVEV (reference sequence). DNA of the CDR3: TGTGCCAGCAGTCTTTCGTCCGGGACTAGTTTCAATGAGCAGTTCTTC. This translates into CASSLSSGTSFNEQFF.

This clone was detected only a few times. The rearrangement joins TRBV7-2 to TRBJ1-1; D gene ambiguous. The length of the CDR3 is 13 residues. V was pared by 4 bases and J by 7 bases, with 13 bases between. Germline V gives CDR1 SGHTA, CDR2 FQGNSA. The CDR3 nucleotides are TGTGCCAGCAGCTCACAATCTCTCGTTGAAGCTTTCTTT. This gives the protein CASSSQSLVEAFF.

There are a few counts of this clone. The chain employs TRBV21-1 and TRBJ2-7; TRBD2 reflects the table's D call only, with no check against the DNA. TRBV21-1 is labeled a pseudogene. This CDR3 comprises 13 residues. The CDR3 DNA reads TGTGCCAGCAGTCCGACTAGCGATCGCGAGCAGTACTTC. Its protein product is CASSPTSDREQYF.

The chain employs TRBV9 and TRBJ1-5; TRBD1 matches at 10 bases. Per germline, CDR1 SGDLS and CDR2 YYNGEE. The CDR3 has 16 amino acids. The ends lost 3 bases at V and 3 bases at J; junction bases unmatched: 6. The CDR3 loop is CASSAGTGVSNQPQHF. The CDR3 DNA reads TGTGCCAGCAGCGCGGGGACAGGGGTATCCAATCAGCCCCAGCATTTT.